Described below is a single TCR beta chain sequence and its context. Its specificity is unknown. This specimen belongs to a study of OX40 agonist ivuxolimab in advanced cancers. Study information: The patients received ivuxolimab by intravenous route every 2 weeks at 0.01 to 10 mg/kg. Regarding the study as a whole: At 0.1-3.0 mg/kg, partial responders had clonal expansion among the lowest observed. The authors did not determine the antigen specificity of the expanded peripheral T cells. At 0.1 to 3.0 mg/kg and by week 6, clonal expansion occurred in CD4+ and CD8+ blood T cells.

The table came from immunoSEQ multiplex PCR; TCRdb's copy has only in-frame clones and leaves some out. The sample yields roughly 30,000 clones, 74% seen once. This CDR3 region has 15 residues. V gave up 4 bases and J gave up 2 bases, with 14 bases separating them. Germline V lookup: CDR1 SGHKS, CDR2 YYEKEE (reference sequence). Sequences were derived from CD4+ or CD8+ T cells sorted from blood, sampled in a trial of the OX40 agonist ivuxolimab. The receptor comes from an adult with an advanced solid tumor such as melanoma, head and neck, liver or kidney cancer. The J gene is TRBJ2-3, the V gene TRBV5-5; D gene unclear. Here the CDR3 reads CASSRVVGTTDTQYF. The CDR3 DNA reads TGTGCCAGCAGCCGGGTGGTAGGCACCACAGATACGCAGTATTTT.